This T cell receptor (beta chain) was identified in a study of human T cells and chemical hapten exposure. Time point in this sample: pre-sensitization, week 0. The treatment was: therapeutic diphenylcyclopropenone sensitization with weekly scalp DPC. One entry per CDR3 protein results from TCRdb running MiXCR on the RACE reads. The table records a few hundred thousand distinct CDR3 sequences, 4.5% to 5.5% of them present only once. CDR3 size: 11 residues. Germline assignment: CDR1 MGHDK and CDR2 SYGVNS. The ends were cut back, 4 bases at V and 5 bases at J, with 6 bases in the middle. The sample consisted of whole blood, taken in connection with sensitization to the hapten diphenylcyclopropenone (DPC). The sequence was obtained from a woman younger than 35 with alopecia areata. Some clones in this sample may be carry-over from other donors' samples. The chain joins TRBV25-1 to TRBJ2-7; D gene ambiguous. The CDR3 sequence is CASSGTDEQYF. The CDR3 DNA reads TGTGCCAGCAGTGGGACGGACGAGCAGTACTTC.